The 10 T cell receptor beta chains below all came from one sample that was sequenced in a study of blood T cell repertoires in COVID-19. Method: immunoSEQ multiplex PCR; TCRdb's copy keeps in-frame clones and lacks some. The sample includes roughly 92,000 clones, approximately 86% of them seen just once. Sequenced material: peripheral blood. These receptors originate from a man aged 45-65 years with acute or convalescent COVID-19.

This chain connects TRBV3-1 (or the pseudogene TRBV3-2) to TRBJ1-4; no clear D. Germline CDR1 and CDR2: LGHDT and YNNKEL (reference sequence). The V gene lost 1 base and the J gene lost 7 bases, with 7 bases spanning the gap. This CDR3 comprises 13 residues. The CDR3: CASSQGEGEKLFF. CDR3 DNA: TGTGCCAGCAGCCAAGGGGAGGGTGAAAAACTGTTTTTT.

The V and J genes are TRBV20-1 and TRBJ1-2; unclear D gene. V was shortened by 0 bases and J by 8 bases, with 7 bases between the two germline ends. CDR1 and CDR2 from the germline V gene are DFQATT and SNEGSKA (reference sequence). The CDR3 loop spans 11 amino acids. The CDR3 loop reads CSARDTVGYTF. The DNA for the CDR3 is TGCAGTGCTAGAGATACAGTGGGCTACACCTTC.

The genes are TRBV27 and TRBJ2-1, with a possible D match to TRBD2 (6 bases). V lost 6 bases and J 3 bases, leaving 15 bases between the germline ends. CDR1 and CDR2 (germline): MNHEY, SMNVEV (reference sequence). The CDR3 is made up of 15 amino acids. DNA for the CDR3: TGTGCCAGCAGCCTTGTGGCGGGGAGCTACAATGAGCAGTTCTTC. This translates into CASSLVAGSYNEQFF.

The V and J genes are TRBV6-5 and TRBJ2-2; a possible D gene is TRBD2 (7 bases). Looked up from germline, CDR1 is MNHEY and CDR2 is SVGAGI. The CDR3 is 14 residues long. The ends were cut back, 6 bases at V and 2 bases at J, with 10 bases in the middle. In DNA, the CDR3 is TGTGCCAGCAGGGGGGGGCCTAACACCGGGGAGCTGTTTTTT. Protein sequence: CASRGGPNTGELFF.

The J gene is TRBJ1-3, the V gene TRBV28; 7 bases map to TRBD1. Trimming at V came to 7 bases and at J to 9 bases, leaving 6 bases not matched to a gene. Germline CDR1 reads MDHEN; CDR2 reads SYDVKM. This CDR3 is 12 amino acids long. The CDR3 DNA reads TGTGCCAGCACACTCGAGGGGGCCACCATATATTTT. Translation: CASTLEGATIYF. Combining the CDR3 with reference TRBV28 and TRBJ1-3 gives the whole variable domain DVKVTQSSRYLVKRTGEKVFLECVQDMDHENMFWYRQDPGLGLRLIYFSYDVKMKEKGDIPEGYSVSREKKERFSLILESASTNQTSMYLCASTLEGATIYFGEGSWLTVV.

The V call is TRBV27, the J call TRBJ1-5; D is unresolved. The V and J ends lost 3 bases and 3 bases respectively, with 6 bases between them. CDR1 and CDR2 from the germline V gene are MNHEY and SMNVEV (reference sequence). The CDR3 totals 13 residues. Written as DNA, the CDR3 is TGTGCCAGCAGTTTTACATACAATCAGCCCCAGCATTTT. It translates to CASSFTYNQPQHF.

This chain uses TRBV3-1 (or the pseudogene TRBV3-2) with TRBJ1-1; D gene ambiguous. CDR3 size: 14 residues. V lost 0 bases, J lost 4 bases, and 9 bases lay in between. In germline, CDR1 is LGHDT, CDR2 YNNKEL (reference sequence). CDR3: CASSQERITTEAFF. The CDR3 nucleotides are TGTGCCAGCAGCCAAGAGAGGATCACCACTGAAGCTTTCTTT.

This clone is a singleton in its sample. The chain employs TRBV7-3 and TRBJ2-2; 10 bases are a match to TRBD2. CDR3 length: 16 residues. V lost 1 base, J lost 7 bases, and 6 bases stayed unmatched. Germline CDR1 SGHTA, CDR2 FQGTGA. The CDR3 bases are TGTGCCAGCAGCTTAAGAGCGGGAGGGCCGGACGGGGAGCTGTTTTTT. Translation: CASSLRAGGPDGELFF.

V usage is TRBV18 and J usage is TRBJ1-1; TRBD1 aligns across 7 bases. Germline V gene data show CDR1 as KGHSH and CDR2 as LQKENI. The V gene end was trimmed by 3 bases and the J gene end by 4 bases; junction bases not matched to a gene: 8. There are 15 residues in the CDR3. In DNA, the CDR3 is TGTGCCAGCTCACCCCGGGAGGGGGCAGGCACTGAAGCTTTCTTT. This sequence encodes CASSPREGAGTEAFF. The complete variable domain, with remaining parts taken from reference TRBV18 and TRBJ1-1, reads NAGVMQNPRHLVRRRGQEARLRCSPMKGHSHVYWYRQLPEEGLKFMVYLQKENIIDESGMPKERFSAEFPKEGPSILRIQQVVRGDSAAYFCASSPREGAGTEAFFGQGTRLTVV.

The rearrangement uses TRBV7-2 and TRBJ1-5; D not resolved. The CDR3 is 15 amino acids. With 1 base removed from V and 2 bases from J, the gap between germline ends came to 9 bases. Germline CDR1 reads SGHTA; CDR2 reads FQGNSA. CDR3 bases: TGTGCCAGCAGCTTAGGGAGTACGGGCAATCAGCCCCAGCATTTT. The encoded protein is CASSLGSTGNQPQHF.